This T cell receptor beta chain emerged from a study of vaccination effects on CD4 cells after COVID-19. Antigen-specific CD4+ T cells expanded by the ViraFEST assay with viral peptide pools were then sequenced. Cells that had been cultured for roughly eleven days were the source of isolated CD4+ T cells. In germline, CDR1 is LNHDA, CDR2 SQIVND (reference sequence). The CDR3 contains 15 residues. The junction had 7 bases not matched to a gene; V was cut back by 4 bases and J by 4 bases. Notes on this clone: What it binds is not known.

Some clones are missing from TCRdb's copy, which holds only in-frame ones; the method was immunoSEQ multiplex PCR. This table holds under 80,000 clones, roughly 72% found once. Study-level points and caveats: Cross-reactivity with common cold coronaviruses was shown by only 1 of 255 vaccine-induced clones in healthy vaccinees.

The sequencing used CD4+ T cells from PBMCs cultured with HCoV-229E spike peptides, collected before COVID-19 vaccination. This clonotype originated in a human donor who received a COVID-19 vaccine. The chain links TRBV19 to TRBJ2-5, with 9 positions matching TRBD1. CDR3 DNA: TGTGCCAGTAGTACACCGGGACAGGGTGGAGAGACCCAGTACTTC. Translating gives CASSTPGQGGETQYF.